This TCR beta chain is drawn from a study of blood T cell repertoires in COVID-19. In the study overall: Material from acute and convalescent COVID-19 was sourced from the United States, Italy and Spain. In each case, the material was cDNA or gDNA derived from T cells, B-cell-depleted T cells, or PBMCs.

After removal of 8 bases from V and 5 bases from J, the junction contained 5 bases not matched to a gene. The CDR3 length is 13 residues. Germline loops: CDR1 MNHEY, CDR2 SVGAGI. Repertoires were generated with immunoSEQ multiplex PCR, while TCRdb's copy carries only in-frame clones and drops some. The data hold under 450,000 clones, with approximately 89% observed a single time. This chain joins TRBV6-5 and TRBJ1-4; 7 bases map to TRBD1. This sequence originates from a woman in her thirties or forties who had been exposed to COVID-19. Material for sequencing was PBMCs or T cells enriched from blood (not recorded which). The CDR3 loop is CASGGTVNEKLFF. The CDR3 region has the DNA TGTGCCAGCGGCGGGACAGTCAATGAAAAACTGTTTTTT.